This T cell receptor (beta chain) is drawn from a study of T cell repertoires in cytomegalovirus infection. TCRdb fed the reads into MiXCR, producing one record per CDR3 protein. The sample consists of about 740,000 distinct CDR3 sequences, 35% to 40% of them appearing once. Germline V lookup: CDR1 MDHEN, CDR2 SYDVKM. V was clipped by 0 bases and J by 6 bases, with 14 bases between them. The CDR3 has 15 amino acids. This clonotype came up many times. This TCR was recovered from a human donor in good health (CMV status not recorded). Some clones in this sample may be carry-over from other donors' samples. The chain combines TRBV28 with TRBJ1-1; D perhaps matches TRBD1 (5 bases). Material: PBMCs. The CDR3 sequence: CASSLWGDGGAEAFF. CDR3 DNA sequence: TGTGCCAGCAGTTTATGGGGGGACGGTGGCGCTGAAGCTTTCTTT.